The rows below give T cell receptor beta chains drawn from one sample of a study of blood T cell repertoires in COVID-19. Profiled with immunoSEQ multiplex PCR; TCRdb holds only in-frame clones, not every one. The sample includes fewer than 100,000 clones, roughly 87% seen only once; the top ten take approximately 5%. Sequencing was performed on peripheral blood. Every receptor here comes from an elderly woman with acute or convalescent COVID-19. The CDR3 runs from the conserved cysteine through the conserved F or W. D genes are given only for firm matches. Clone sizes are given selectively: once, few, many, or a class where the clone is expanded.

DNA: TGTGCCAGCAGCCAATCCCACAGGGGTCATGGCTACACCTTC; CDR3: CASSQSHRGHGYTF; size: few; J: TRBJ1-2; D: TRBD1; V: TRBV3-1/TRBV3-2
DNA: TGTGCCAGTAGTATCCAGACAGGGACGGCTTTCTTT; CDR3: CASSIQTGTAFF; size: -; J: TRBJ1-1; D: TRBD1; V: TRBV19
DNA: TGCGCCAGCCGGGACGGACGATTTAGCGGGAGAAGGACCGGGGAGCTGTTTTTT; CDR3: CASRDGRFSGRRTGELFF; size: -; J: TRBJ2-2; D: TRBD2; V: TRBV5-1
DNA: TGTGCCAGCAGCTCTGCCGGGACTAGCATCCATGAGCAGTTCTTC; CDR3: CASSSAGTSIHEQFF; size: -; J: TRBJ2-1; D: TRBD2; V: TRBV7-2
DNA: TGTGCCAGCACCAGGACAGGGAACACTGAAGCTTTCTTT; CDR3: CASTRTGNTEAFF; size: -; J: TRBJ1-1; D: TRBD1; V: TRBV12-3/TRBV12-4
DNA: TGTGCCAGCAGCGGAACAGGGTTTAGTAGCACTGAAGCTTTCTTT; CDR3: CASSGTGFSSTEAFF; size: -; J: TRBJ1-1; D: -; V: TRBV25-1
DNA: TGTGCCAGCAGCCTCCTGGAGGTAGCGGGTATTAGCTCCTACAATGAGCAGTTCTTC; CDR3: CASSLLEVAGISSYNEQFF; size: -; J: TRBJ2-1; D: TRBD2; V: TRBV3-1/TRBV3-2
DNA: TGTGCCAGCAGCTTGGCAACTATCCAAGAGACCCAGTACTTC; CDR3: CASSLATIQETQYF; size: few; J: TRBJ2-5; D: -; V: TRBV7-2
DNA: TGCGCCAGCAGCCCCCTAGGGACTAGCGGGGGAAAAGAGACCCAGTACTTC; CDR3: CASSPLGTSGGKETQYF; size: -; J: TRBJ2-5; D: TRBD2; V: TRBV5-1
DNA: TGTGCCAGCAAATTGATGACAGGGGACAATTCACCCCTCCACTTT; CDR3: CASKLMTGDNSPLHF; size: -; J: TRBJ1-6; D: TRBD1; V: TRBV5-6
DNA: TGTGCCAGTAGTTCCTCAGGGGGAGTTACAGAAAAACTGTTTTTT; CDR3: CASSSSGGVTEKLFF; size: few; J: TRBJ1-4; D: TRBD1; V: TRBV19
DNA: TGTGCCAGCAGCATCTCTTGGACGCAGGGGGAGACCCAGTACTTC; CDR3: CASSISWTQGETQYF; size: once; J: TRBJ2-5; D: -; V: TRBV6-5
DNA: TGTGCCAGCGAACTGGGAGGGCAGGACTATGGCTACACCTTC; CDR3: CASELGGQDYGYTF; size: few; J: TRBJ1-2; D: -; V: TRBV2
DNA: TGTGCCAGCAGCGCAGGGAACCCCGGGGGCACTGAAGCTTTCTTT; CDR3: CASSAGNPGGTEAFF; size: -; J: TRBJ1-1; D: -; V: TRBV9
DNA: TGCAGTGCTAGTAGCAGGGCCCACGTCACCTACAATGAGCAGTTCTTC; CDR3: CSASSRAHVTYNEQFF; size: once; J: TRBJ2-1; D: -; V: TRBV20-1
DNA: TGCGCCAGCAGCTTGGACAGGGTCGGGCCAGATACGCAGTATTTT; CDR3: CASSLDRVGPDTQYF; size: -; J: TRBJ2-3; D: -; V: TRBV5-1
DNA: TGCGCCAGCAGCCAAGGGCTGGGGGCGAGTGAAAAACTGTTTTTT; CDR3: CASSQGLGASEKLFF; size: -; J: TRBJ1-4; D: -; V: TRBV4-1
DNA: TGTGCCAGCAGTCCCCTAAGACGGGGGTACGAGCAGTACTTC; CDR3: CASSPLRRGYEQYF; size: -; J: TRBJ2-7; D: -; V: TRBV7-8
DNA: TGTGCCAGCAGTATTTGGACTGGTTCTGGAAACACCATATATTTT; CDR3: CASSIWTGSGNTIYF; size: -; J: TRBJ1-3; D: -; V: TRBV6-5
DNA: TGTGCCAGCAGCTTAGGAGGGACAGGGGTCACAGATACGCAGTATTTT; CDR3: CASSLGGTGVTDTQYF; size: -; J: TRBJ2-3; D: TRBD1; V: TRBV13